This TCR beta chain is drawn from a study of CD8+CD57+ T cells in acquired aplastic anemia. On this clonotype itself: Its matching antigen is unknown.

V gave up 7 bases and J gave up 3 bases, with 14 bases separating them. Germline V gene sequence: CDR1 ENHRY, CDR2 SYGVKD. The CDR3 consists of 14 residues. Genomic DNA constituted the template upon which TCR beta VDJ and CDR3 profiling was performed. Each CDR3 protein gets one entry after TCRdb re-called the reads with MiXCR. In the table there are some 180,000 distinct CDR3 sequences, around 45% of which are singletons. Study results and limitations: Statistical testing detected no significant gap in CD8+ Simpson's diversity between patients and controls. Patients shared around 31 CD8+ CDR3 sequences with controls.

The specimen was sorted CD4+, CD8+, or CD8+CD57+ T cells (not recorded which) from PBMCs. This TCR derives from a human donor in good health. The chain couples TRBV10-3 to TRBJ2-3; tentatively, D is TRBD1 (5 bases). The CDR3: CAINPGSTTDTQYF. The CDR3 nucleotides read TGTGCCATCAACCCAGGGTCAACTACAGATACGCAGTATTTT.